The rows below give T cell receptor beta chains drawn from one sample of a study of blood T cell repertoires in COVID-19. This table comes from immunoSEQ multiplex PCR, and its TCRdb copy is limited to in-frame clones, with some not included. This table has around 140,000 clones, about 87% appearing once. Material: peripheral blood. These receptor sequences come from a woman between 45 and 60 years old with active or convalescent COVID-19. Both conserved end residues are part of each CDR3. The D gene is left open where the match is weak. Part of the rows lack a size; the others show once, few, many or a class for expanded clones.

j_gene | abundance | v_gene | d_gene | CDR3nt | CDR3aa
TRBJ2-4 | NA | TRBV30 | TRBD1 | TGTGCCTGGAGTAAAGAGCGACAGGGAACAAAGAACATTCAGTACTTC | CAWSKERQGTKNIQYF
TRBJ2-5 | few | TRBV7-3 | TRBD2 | TGTGCCAGCAGCCTAGGTCTAGCGGGGCAAGAGACCCAGTACTTC | CASSLGLAGQETQYF
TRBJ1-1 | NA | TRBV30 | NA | TGTGCCTGGAGTGTGTTGGGGGGGATCGAAGCTTTCTTT | CAWSVLGGIEAFF
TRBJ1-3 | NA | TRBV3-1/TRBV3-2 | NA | TGTGCCAGCAGCTTTTGGGTGGGCCCATCTGGAAACACCATATATTTT | CASSFWVGPSGNTIYF
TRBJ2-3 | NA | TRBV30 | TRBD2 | TGTGCCCGAACCTCGATAGCGGGGATTAGCACAGATACGCAGTATTTT | CARTSIAGISTDTQYF
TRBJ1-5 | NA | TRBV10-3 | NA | TGTGCCATCAGTGATCTAGGGGCCGATCAGCCCCAGCATTTT | CAISDLGADQPQHF
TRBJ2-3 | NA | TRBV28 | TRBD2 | TGTGCCAGCAGTTTATCCCGATGGGCTAGCGGTGGCCCTAGCACAGATACGCAGTATTTT | CASSLSRWASGGPSTDTQYF
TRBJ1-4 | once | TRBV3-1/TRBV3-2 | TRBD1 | TGTGCCAGCAGCCTGGACAGGGCGCGAGAAAAACTGTTTTTT | CASSLDRAREKLFF
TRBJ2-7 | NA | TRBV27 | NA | TGTGCCAGCAGTTTATGGGCAGGGGCCTACGAGCAGTACTTC | CASSLWAGAYEQYF
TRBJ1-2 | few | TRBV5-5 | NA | TGTGCCAGCAGCGTTGGCGGGATCAACTATGGCTACACCTTC | CASSVGGINYGYTF
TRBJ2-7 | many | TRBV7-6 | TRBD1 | TGTGCCAGCACCGCCGAACTGGGACAGGCATCCTACGAGCAGTACTTC | CASTAELGQASYEQYF
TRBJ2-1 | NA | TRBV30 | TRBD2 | TGTGCCTGGAGCGGGGGGGACTACAATGAGCAGTTCTTC | CAWSGGDYNEQFF
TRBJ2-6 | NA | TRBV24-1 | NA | TGTGCCACCAGCGGAGGGGCAGGGTTCTCCTCTGGGGCCAACGTCCTGACTTTC | CATSGGAGFSSGANVLTF
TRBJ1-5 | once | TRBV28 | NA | TGTGCCAGCAGTCTAAGGGGGGGCTGGCAGCCCCAGCATTTT | CASSLRGGWQPQHF
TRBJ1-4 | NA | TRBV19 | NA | TGTGCCAGTAGTCCCTTGACTGGGGAGAGGGAAAAACTGTTTTTT | CASSPLTGEREKLFF
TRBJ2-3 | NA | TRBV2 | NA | TGTGCCAGCAGTGAATACGGACTGGCCACAGATACGCAGTATTTT | CASSEYGLATDTQYF
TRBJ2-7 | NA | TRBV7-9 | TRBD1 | TGTGCCAGCGGGCCGGGACAGCGAACCTCCTACGAGCAGTACTTC | CASGPGQRTSYEQYF
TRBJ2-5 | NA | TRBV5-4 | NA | TGTGCCAGCAGCCCGACGTCGGGGTACCAAGAGACCCAGTACTTC | CASSPTSGYQETQYF
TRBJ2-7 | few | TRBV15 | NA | TGTGCCACCAGCAGGATGGTGGCGGGCGGGCTGTACGAGCAGTACTTC | CATSRMVAGGLYEQYF
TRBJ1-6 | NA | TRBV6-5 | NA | TGTGCCAGCAGTCTTACAGCCCGCGGGACGGAGATGCTCCACTTT | CASSLTARGTEMLHF
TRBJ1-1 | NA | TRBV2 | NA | TGTGCCAGCAGCCAAACAGGGTTACCGGGCACTGAAGCTTTCTTT | CASSQTGLPGTEAFF
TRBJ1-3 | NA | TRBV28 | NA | TGTGCCAGCAGGGACAGTGACTCGTCTGGAAACACCATATATTTT | CASRDSDSSGNTIYF
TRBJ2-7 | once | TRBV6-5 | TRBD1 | TGTGCCAGCAGTTACTCAGCCGGGACAGAGACCTACGAGCAGTACTTC | CASSYSAGTETYEQYF
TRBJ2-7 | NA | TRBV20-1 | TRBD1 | TGCAGTGCTAGTAAGGGACAGGGGTCCTACGAGCAGTACTTC | CSASKGQGSYEQYF
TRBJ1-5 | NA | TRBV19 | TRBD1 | TGTGCCAGTAGTTACAGGGGAGACCAGCCCCAGCATTTT | CASSYRGDQPQHF
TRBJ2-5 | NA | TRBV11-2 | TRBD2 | TGTGCCAGCAGCGACTGGACTAGTCGGACCCCAGAGACCCAGTACTTC | CASSDWTSRTPETQYF
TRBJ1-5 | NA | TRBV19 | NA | TGTGCCAGTAGTCCGGGAGAAAGGGGTAATCAGCCCCAGCATTTT | CASSPGERGNQPQHF
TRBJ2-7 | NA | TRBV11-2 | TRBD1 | TGTGCCAGCAGCGTGGGACAGCTATACGAGCAGTACTTC | CASSVGQLYEQYF
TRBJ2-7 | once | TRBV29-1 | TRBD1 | TGCAGCGTTCACAGGGGGCTAGGCGAGCAGTACTTC | CSVHRGLGEQYF
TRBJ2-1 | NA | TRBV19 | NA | TGTGCCAGTAGTATCAGCACAGGGTGGGAGCAGTTCTTC | CASSISTGWEQFF
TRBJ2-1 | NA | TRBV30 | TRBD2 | TGTGCCTGGAGCTCCGGGACTAGCGGGGGGGCCAGGGTCAGTGAGCAGTTCTTC | CAWSSGTSGGARVSEQFF
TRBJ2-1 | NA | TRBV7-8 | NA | TGTGCCAGCAGCCCCCCGGGACTGTACAATGAGCAGTTCTTC | CASSPPGLYNEQFF
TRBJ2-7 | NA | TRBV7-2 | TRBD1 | TGTGCCAGCAGCTACAGGGGAGAGTCCTACGAGCAGTACTTC | CASSYRGESYEQYF
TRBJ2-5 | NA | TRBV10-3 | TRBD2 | TGTGCCGCCGATAGCGGGAGAAGAGAGACCCAGTACTTC | CAADSGRRETQYF
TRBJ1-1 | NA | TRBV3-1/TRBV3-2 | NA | TGTGCCAGCAGCCAAGACAGAGGGGGAGCTGAAGCTTTCTTT | CASSQDRGGAEAFF